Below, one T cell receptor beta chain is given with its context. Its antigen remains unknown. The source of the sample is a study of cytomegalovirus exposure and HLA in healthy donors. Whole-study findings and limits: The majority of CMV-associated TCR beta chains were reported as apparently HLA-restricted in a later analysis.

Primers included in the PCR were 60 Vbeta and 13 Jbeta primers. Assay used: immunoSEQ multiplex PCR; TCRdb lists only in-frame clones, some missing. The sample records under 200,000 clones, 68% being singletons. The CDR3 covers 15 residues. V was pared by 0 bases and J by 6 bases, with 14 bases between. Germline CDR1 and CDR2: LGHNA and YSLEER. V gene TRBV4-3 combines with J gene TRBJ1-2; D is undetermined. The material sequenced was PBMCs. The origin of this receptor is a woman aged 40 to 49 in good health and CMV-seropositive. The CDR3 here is CASSQDPGRGDGYTF. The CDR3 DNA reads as TGCGCCAGCAGCCAAGATCCGGGTAGAGGCGATGGCTACACCTTC.